This TCR beta chain was obtained from a study of monozygotic twins with inflammatory bowel disease. Regarding the study as a whole: Clonotype sharing was lower in IBD patients than healthy twins, most markedly with disease activity. IBD patients had lower TCRbeta diversity (inverse Simpson) than healthy co-twins.

The UMIs contained a 6-nucleotide sample barcode. They were added by template switching during cDNA synthesis. Reanalyzing the 5' RACE reads, TCRdb keeps one entry per CDR3 protein, without DNA. This sample lists 330,000 or so distinct CDR3 sequences; its ten largest clones have approximately 2%. The CDR3 runs to 14 residues. Germline lookup yields CDR1 LNHDA and CDR2 SQIVND (reference sequence). With respect to this clonotype: Its cognate antigen is unknown.

J is TRBJ1-2 and V is TRBV19; the D call from TCRdb, TRBD1, cannot be confirmed without DNA. The sample consisted of blood. This sequence originates from a human donor with ulcerative colitis or Crohn's disease, or a healthy co-twin of an affected twin (not recorded which). CDR3 residues: CASTPDGNGRGYTF.